A selection of T cell receptor beta chains follows, all from one sample in a study of identical twins. TCRdb reanalysed the 5' RACE reads using MiXCR and keeps one entry per CDR3 protein. The table has hundreds of thousands of distinct CDR3 sequences, approximately 9% seen once. These data are also associated with another study on yellow fever vaccine responses in identical twins.

Material for sequencing was PBMCs. All receptors derive from a woman aged 18-30 years in good health. CDR3s include the opening cysteine and the closing phenylalanine or tryptophan.

TRBV5-1	TRBJ2-7	CASGPGGIAYEQYF
TRBV7-2	TRBJ2-1	CASSALVSEAYNEQFF
TRBV20-1	TRBJ2-7	CSYRGRNSYEQYF
TRBV4-3	TRBJ2-7	CASSQAQGGLWEQYF
TRBV5-1	TRBJ1-1	CASRMGLAEAFF
TRBV7-9	TRBJ2-1	CASSLNPNNEQFF
TRBV7-9	TRBJ1-2	CASSTDSYGYTF
TRBV5-6	TRBJ2-7	CASSLLSPGGHEQYF
TRBV7-9	TRBJ2-7	CASSRAGTAYEQYF
TRBV7-2	TRBJ1-1	CASSPPGNTEAFF
TRBV7-9	TRBJ2-1	CASSPLGAGGYNEQFF
TRBV28	TRBJ2-1	CASSPDPSQFF
TRBV5-1	TRBJ2-7	CASSTGQVPYEQYF
TRBV4-1	TRBJ2-7	CASSQAGGVEQYF
TRBV12-3/TRBV12-4	TRBJ1-2	CASSPNRVNYGYTF
TRBV10-3	TRBJ2-3	CAISAQPQVADTQYF
TRBV7-9	TRBJ2-3	CASSNSTADTQYF
TRBV15	TRBJ2-7	CATSSLQGYEQYF
TRBV4-1	TRBJ1-4	CASSQWGVGEKLFF
TRBV12-3/TRBV12-4	TRBJ1-2	CASSRQGRDGYTF
TRBV29-1	TRBJ2-3	CSVEGSGGTDTQYF
TRBV5-4	TRBJ2-1	CASSMGSNSFNEQFF
TRBV10-3	TRBJ2-6	CAISEAGAGANVLTF
TRBV27	TRBJ2-5	CASSLLGLGQETQYF
TRBV5-6	TRBJ1-5	CASSLMMGPQHF
TRBV13	TRBJ1-2	CASSPRGGTNYGYTF
TRBV7-9	TRBJ1-1	CASSLSSQGSTEAFF
TRBV5-1	TRBJ2-4	CASSSSSMAKNIQYF
TRBV7-9	TRBJ2-7	CASSLAQGRVYEQYF
TRBV6-1	TRBJ2-5	CASFGTGPETQYF
TRBV5-1	TRBJ2-5	CASGDSRYQETQYF
TRBV6-4	TRBJ2-1	CASSDWHPGGSNEQFF
TRBV19	TRBJ1-5	CASCARDGGQPQHF
TRBV7-7	TRBJ2-3	CASSLGDRFTDTQYF
TRBV10-3	TRBJ2-1	CAITSEGQNEQFF
TRBV20-1	TRBJ2-7	CSAWTSGSYEQYF
TRBV5-1	TRBJ2-3	CASSHPSDTQYF
TRBV4-3	TRBJ2-1	CASSQARLSYNEQFF
TRBV3-1	TRBJ1-2	CASSQDPGEPWYGYTF
TRBV11-2	TRBJ2-2	CASSRDRVNTGELFF
TRBV2	TRBJ2-2	CASSKNMNTGELFF
TRBV20-1	TRBJ2-7	CSASREGDLLWVYELYF
TRBV20-1	TRBJ2-3	CSATGQGPDTQYF
TRBV6-2/TRBV6-3	TRBJ2-1	CATQMGGSYNEQFF
TRBV6-5	TRBJ1-2	CASSYRHYSNYGYTF
TRBV19	TRBJ1-5	CASKRGLASNQPQHF
TRBV2	TRBJ2-5	CASSLDRPGETQYF
TRBV2	TRBJ2-1	CASTEKGTRLGNEQFF
TRBV7-8	TRBJ1-6	CASSPVRGLGSPLHF
TRBV27	TRBJ2-1	CASSLLSGVLSYNEQFF
TRBV9	TRBJ1-2	CASSVAKGQGDNGYTF
TRBV7-8	TRBJ2-7	CASSLPGGGRTYEQYF
TRBV27	TRBJ2-4	CASSSLDRYIQYF
TRBV5-1	TRBJ2-3	CASSPAGGGTDTQYF
TRBV3-1	TRBJ2-1	CASSKSGTTINEQFF
TRBV5-1	TRBJ2-1	CASSRGRGGPYEQFF
TRBV7-9	TRBJ1-6	CASSPLQGYNSPLHF
TRBV11-2	TRBJ2-1	CASSLSPQGAYNEQFF
TRBV29-1	TRBJ2-3	CSVEIIRLAGVGDTQYF
TRBV4-2	TRBJ2-2	CASSHPQGAGELFF